This T cell receptor beta chain was recorded in a study of CD8 T cells in ankylosing spondylitis. Scientists made TCR beta libraries using quantitative 5'-RACE with molecular barcodes. TCRdb reanalysed the 5' RACE reads using MiXCR and keeps one entry per CDR3 protein. The sample consists of 250,000 to 350,000 distinct CDR3 sequences, around 20% of them appearing once. As regards this clonotype: Its target is unknown.

General study points: As for the disease-linked clones, they showed a CD8+ phenotype and occurred at relatively low frequencies in peripheral blood. According to the report, clones linked to the disease were significantly enriched in matched synovial fluid samples taken from ankylosing spondylitis patients.

V was pared by 2 bases and J by 4 bases, with 18 bases between. Germline CDR1 DFQATT, CDR2 SNEGSKA (reference sequence). This CDR3 is built from 15 residues. The chain carries TRBV20-1 and TRBJ2-7; tentative D call: TRBD2 (6 bases). Sequencing was performed on blood, either unsorted or a sorted T cell fraction (not recorded which). This TCR came from a female donor with ankylosing spondylitis or in good health (not recorded which). DNA of the CDR3: TGCAGTGCTAGACCCCCAGCGGGCGGCTTTTACGAGCAGTACTTC. As protein: CSARPPAGGFYEQYF.